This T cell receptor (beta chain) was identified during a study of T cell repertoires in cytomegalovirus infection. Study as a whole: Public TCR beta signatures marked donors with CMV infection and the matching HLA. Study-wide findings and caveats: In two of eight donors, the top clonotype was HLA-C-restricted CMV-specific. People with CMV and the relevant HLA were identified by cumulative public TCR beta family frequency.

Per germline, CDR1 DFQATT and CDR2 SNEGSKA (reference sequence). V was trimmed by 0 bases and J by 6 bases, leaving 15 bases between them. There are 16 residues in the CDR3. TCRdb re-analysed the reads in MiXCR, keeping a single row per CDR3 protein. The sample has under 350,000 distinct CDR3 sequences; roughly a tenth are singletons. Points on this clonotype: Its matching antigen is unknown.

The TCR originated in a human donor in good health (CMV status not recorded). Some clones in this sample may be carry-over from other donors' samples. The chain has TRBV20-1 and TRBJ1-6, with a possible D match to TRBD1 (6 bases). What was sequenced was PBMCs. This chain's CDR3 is CSARDSFKGVNSPLHF. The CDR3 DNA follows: TGCAGTGCTAGAGATTCGTTTAAGGGGGTTAATTCACCCCTCCACTTT.